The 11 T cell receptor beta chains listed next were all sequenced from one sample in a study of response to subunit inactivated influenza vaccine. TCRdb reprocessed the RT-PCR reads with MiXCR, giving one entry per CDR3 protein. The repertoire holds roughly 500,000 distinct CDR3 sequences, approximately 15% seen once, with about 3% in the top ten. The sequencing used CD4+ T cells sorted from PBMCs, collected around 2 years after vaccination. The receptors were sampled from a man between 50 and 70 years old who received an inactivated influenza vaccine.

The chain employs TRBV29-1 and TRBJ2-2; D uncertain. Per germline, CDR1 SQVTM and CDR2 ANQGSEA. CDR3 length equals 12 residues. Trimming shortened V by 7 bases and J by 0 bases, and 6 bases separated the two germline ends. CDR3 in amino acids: CSATTNTGELFF. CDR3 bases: TGCAGCGCGACCACGAACACCGGGGAGCTGTTTTTT.

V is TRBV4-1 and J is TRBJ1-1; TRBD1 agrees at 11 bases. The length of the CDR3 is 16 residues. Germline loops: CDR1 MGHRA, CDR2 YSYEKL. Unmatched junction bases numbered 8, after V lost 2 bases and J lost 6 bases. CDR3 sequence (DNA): TGCGCCAGCAGCCAAACTACGGGACAGGGGGAGGCTGAAGCTTTCTTT. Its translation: CASSQTTGQGEAEAFF.

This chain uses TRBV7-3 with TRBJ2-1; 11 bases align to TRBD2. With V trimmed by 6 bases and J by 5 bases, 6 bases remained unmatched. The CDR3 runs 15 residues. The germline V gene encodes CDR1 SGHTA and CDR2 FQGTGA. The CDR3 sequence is CASRIAGGPNNEQFF. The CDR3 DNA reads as TGTGCCAGCAGAATAGCGGGAGGGCCTAACAATGAGCAGTTCTTC.

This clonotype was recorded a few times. CDR3 nucleotide sequence: TGCAGTGCCGACAACCCCCCTGGAGCACACACAGATACGCAGTATTTT. Its translation is CSADNPPGAHTDTQYF. This rearrangement joins TRBV20-1 to TRBJ2-3; D is ambiguous. Trimming pared 6 bases from V and 2 bases from J, leaving 21 bases between. There are 16 residues in the CDR3. The germline V gene has CDR1 DFQATT and CDR2 SNEGSKA (reference sequence).

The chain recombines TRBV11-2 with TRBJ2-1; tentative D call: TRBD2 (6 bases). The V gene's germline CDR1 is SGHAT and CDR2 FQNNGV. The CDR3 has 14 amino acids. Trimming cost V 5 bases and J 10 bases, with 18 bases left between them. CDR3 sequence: CASSARDSSREQFF. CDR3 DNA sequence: TGTGCCAGCAGCGCCCGGGACTCGTCACGGGAGCAGTTCTTC.

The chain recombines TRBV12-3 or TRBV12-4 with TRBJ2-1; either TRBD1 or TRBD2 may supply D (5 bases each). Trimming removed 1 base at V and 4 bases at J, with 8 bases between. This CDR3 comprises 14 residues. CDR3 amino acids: CASSLDGTYNEQFF. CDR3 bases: TGTGCCAGCAGTTTAGACGGGACGTACAATGAGCAGTTCTTC.

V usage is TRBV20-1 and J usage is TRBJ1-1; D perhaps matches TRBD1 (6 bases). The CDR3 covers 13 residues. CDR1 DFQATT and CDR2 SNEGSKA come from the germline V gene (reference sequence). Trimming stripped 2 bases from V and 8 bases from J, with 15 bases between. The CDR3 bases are TGCAGTGCTAGACACAGGGAGGGGCTCGAAGCTTTCTTT. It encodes CSARHREGLEAFF.

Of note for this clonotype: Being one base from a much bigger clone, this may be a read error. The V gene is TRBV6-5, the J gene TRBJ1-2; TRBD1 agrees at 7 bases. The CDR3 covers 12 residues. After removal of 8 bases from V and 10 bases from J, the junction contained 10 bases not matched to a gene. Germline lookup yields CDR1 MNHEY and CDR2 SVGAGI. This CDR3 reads CASGARQGPYTF. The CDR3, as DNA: TGTGCCAGCGGGGCTCGACAGGGCCCCTACACCTTC.

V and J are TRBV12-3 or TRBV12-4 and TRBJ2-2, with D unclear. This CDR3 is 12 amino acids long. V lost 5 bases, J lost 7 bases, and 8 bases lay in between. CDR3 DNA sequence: TGTGCCAGCAGTCAGTGGGGCGGGGAGCTGTTTTTT. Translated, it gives CASSQWGGELFF.

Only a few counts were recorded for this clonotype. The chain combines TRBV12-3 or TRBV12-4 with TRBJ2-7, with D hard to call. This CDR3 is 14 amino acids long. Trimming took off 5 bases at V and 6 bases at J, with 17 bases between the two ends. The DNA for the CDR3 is TGTGCCAGCAGTCTTAAATCCCTAACCGGCGAGCAGTACTTC. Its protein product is CASSLKSLTGEQYF.

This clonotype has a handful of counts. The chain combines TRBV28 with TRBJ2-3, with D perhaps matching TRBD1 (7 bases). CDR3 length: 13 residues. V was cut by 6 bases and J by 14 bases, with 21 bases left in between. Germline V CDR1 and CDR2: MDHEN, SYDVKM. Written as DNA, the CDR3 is TGTGCCAGCAGAGAAATCGACAGGGAGGTTCTGTATTTT. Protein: CASREIDREVLYF.